This is a list of T cell receptor beta chains from one sample in a study of spatial heterogeneity in lung cancer. TCRdb reprocessed the 5' RACE reads with MiXCR, giving one entry per CDR3 protein. The sample holds around 40,000 distinct CDR3 sequences, around 5.8% seen once. The sequenced sample was PBMCs, obtained at surgery. All receptors come from a male donor with early-stage non-small cell lung cancer. Both conserved end residues are part of each CDR3. The D gene is left open where the match is weak. Part of the rows lack a size; the others show once, few, many or a class for expanded clones.

j_call: TRBJ2-7
v_call: TRBV29-1
clone_size: many
d_call: TRBD1
cdr3_aa: CSVERGQGAKVEQYF
cdr3_nt: TGCAGCGTTGAGAGGGGGCAGGGGGCGAAGGTCGAGCAGTACTTC

j_call: TRBJ1-2
v_call: TRBV4-3
clone_size: many
d_call: TRBD1
cdr3_aa: CASSQDLGTGDTF
cdr3_nt: TGCGCCAGCAGCCAAGATCTAGGGACAGGGGACACCTTC

j_call: TRBJ1-1
v_call: TRBV7-8
clone_size: many
d_call: -
cdr3_aa: CASSFLSRGTEAFF
cdr3_nt: TGTGCCAGCAGCTTTCTTTCGAGGGGCACTGAAGCTTTCTTT

j_call: TRBJ1-1
v_call: TRBV12-3/TRBV12-4
clone_size: -
d_call: -
cdr3_aa: CASSSQGFTEAFF
cdr3_nt: TGTGCCAGCAGTTCACAGGGTTTCACTGAAGCTTTCTTT

j_call: TRBJ2-1
v_call: TRBV20-1
clone_size: -
d_call: -
cdr3_aa: CSAIRVYEQFF
cdr3_nt: TGCAGTGCTATTCGGGTCTATGAGCAGTTCTTC

j_call: TRBJ1-1
v_call: TRBV29-1
clone_size: -
d_call: TRBD1
cdr3_aa: CSVKFQGENTEAFF
cdr3_nt: TGCAGCGTGAAATTCCAGGGGGAGAACACTGAAGCTTTCTTT

j_call: TRBJ2-7
v_call: TRBV5-1
clone_size: many
d_call: -
cdr3_aa: CASSWGRVGSSYEQYF
cdr3_nt: TGCGCCAGCAGTTGGGGCCGGGTGGGGTCCTCCTACGAGCAGTACTTC

j_call: TRBJ2-7
v_call: TRBV6-6
clone_size: many
d_call: TRBD2
cdr3_aa: CASTLGAGVNEQYF
cdr3_nt: TGTGCCAGCACCCTTGGGGCGGGAGTAAACGAGCAGTACTTC

j_call: TRBJ1-6
v_call: TRBV7-2
clone_size: many
d_call: TRBD1
cdr3_aa: CASSLLNRGVTSPLHF
cdr3_nt: TGTGCCAGCAGCTTATTAAACAGGGGAGTCACTTCACCCCTCCACTTT

j_call: TRBJ1-5
v_call: TRBV5-1
clone_size: few
d_call: TRBD1
cdr3_aa: CASSSGQVGQPQHF
cdr3_nt: TGCGCCAGCAGCTCGGGACAGGTGGGTCAGCCCCAGCATTTT

j_call: TRBJ2-5
v_call: TRBV4-1
clone_size: many
d_call: TRBD2
cdr3_aa: CASSHLAGVETQYF
cdr3_nt: TGCGCCAGCAGCCATCTAGCGGGGGTAGAGACCCAGTACTTC

j_call: TRBJ2-2
v_call: TRBV3-1
clone_size: many
d_call: -
cdr3_aa: CASSHLSRRGGELFF
cdr3_nt: TGTGCCAGCAGCCATCTTTCGAGACGGGGCGGGGAGCTGTTTTTT